The 16 T cell receptor beta chains below all came from one sample that was sequenced in a study of T cell responses to AZD1222 COVID-19 vaccine. Libraries were prepared by immunoSEQ multiplex PCR; TCRdb keeps only in-frame clonotypes and omits some of them. The sample gives 100,000 to 140,000 clones, about 90% of which show up once; under 9.5% is in the top ten. Sequencing was performed on peripheral blood, taken 28 days after the second AZD1222 dose. The receptor set was obtained from an adult who received the AZD1222 COVID-19 vaccine.

The chain joins TRBV11-3 to TRBJ1-1, with 8 nucleotides matching TRBD1. The CDR3 has 15 residues. Germline lookup yields CDR1 SGHNT and CDR2 YENEEA. J gave up 1 base and V 5 bases, and 6 bases lay outside the gene matches. This CDR3 is CASSAGQGENTEAFF. The CDR3 DNA is TGTGCCAGCAGCGCCGGACAGGGTGAGAACACTGAAGCTTTCTTT.

This chain uses TRBV6-2 or TRBV6-3 with TRBJ1-5; D gene unclear. Germline V lookup: CDR1 MNHEY, CDR2 SVGEGT. V lost 2 bases, J lost 4 bases, and 6 bases lay in between. This CDR3 is 13 amino acids long. CDR3 DNA: TGTGCCAGCAGTTACGATGAAAATCAGCCCCAGCATTTT. Translating gives CASSYDENQPQHF.

The chain is built from TRBV14 and TRBJ1-2; no firm D call. CDR1 is SGHDN, CDR2 FVKESK, per germline. The V gene lost 0 bases and the J gene lost 2 bases, with 13 bases spanning the gap. The CDR3 contains 16 residues. The CDR3 region is CASSQDAVRLNYGYTF. CDR3 coding DNA: TGTGCCAGCAGCCAAGACGCAGTCAGACTAAACTATGGCTACACCTTC.

The chain recombines TRBV9 with TRBJ1-4; the D is unclear. CDR1 and CDR2 (germline): SGDLS, YYNGEE. The CDR3 totals 14 residues. Trimming took 3 bases from V and 7 from J, leaving 13 bases between them. CDR3 in amino acids: CASSGGPSSEKLFF. The CDR3 nucleotides are TGTGCCAGCAGCGGCGGGCCGTCGAGTGAAAAACTGTTTTTT.

The V and J genes are TRBV4-3 and TRBJ1-4; a possible D gene is TRBD1 (6 bases). The CDR3 has 15 amino acids. The germline gives CDR1 LGHNA, CDR2 YSLEER. V lost 5 bases and J 7 bases, leaving 17 bases between the germline ends. Here the CDR3 reads CASSERGAKAEKLFF. In nucleotides, the CDR3 is TGCGCCAGCAGCGAGAGGGGGGCTAAGGCTGAAAAACTGTTTTTT.

The gene calls are TRBV10-3 and TRBJ2-7; 7 bases are shared with TRBD2. Germline lookup yields CDR1 ENHRY and CDR2 SYGVKD. This CDR3 has 16 residues. V dropped 3 bases and J dropped 0; count of bases not matched to a gene: 8. CDR3 region: CAISDSSGTGSYEQYF. The CDR3 DNA reads as TGTGCCATCAGTGACTCTAGCGGTACCGGCTCCTACGAGCAGTACTTC.

The gene calls are TRBV7-9 and TRBJ1-1; D gene unclear. This CDR3 comprises 11 residues. V was clipped by 4 bases and J by 10 bases, with 10 bases between them. Germline CDR1 SEHNR, CDR2 FQNEAQ (reference sequence). The CDR3 DNA follows: TGTGCCAGCAGCTCGGGATTACCAGCTTTCTTT. It translates to CASSSGLPAFF.

The rearrangement links TRBV28 to TRBJ1-4; possibly TRBD1 for D (5 bases). Germline V gives CDR1 MDHEN, CDR2 SYDVKM. CDR3 length: 15 amino acids. Trimming removed 3 bases at V and 5 bases at J, with 13 bases between. The CDR3 protein is CASSFGGGGNEKLFF. Here the CDR3 DNA reads TGTGCCAGCAGTTTTGGGGGAGGAGGGAATGAAAAACTGTTTTTT.

The V and J genes are TRBV2 and TRBJ2-1, with 8 bases aligning to TRBD1. CDR3 length: 15 residues. Germline lookup yields CDR1 SNHLY and CDR2 FYNNEI. The V and J ends lost 6 bases and 7 bases, in that order; junction bases with no gene match: 11. The CDR3 DNA sequence: TGTGCCAGCAGCACCGGGACAGGCGGTGGGAATGAGCAGTTCTTC. Residues: CASSTGTGGGNEQFF.

The rearrangement uses TRBV30 and TRBJ2-7, with TRBD1 matching 10 bases. Germline CDR1 is GTSNPN and CDR2 is SVGIG (reference sequence). This CDR3 spans 16 amino acids. The V segment lost 2 bases and the J segment 5 bases; nucleotides outside the gene matches: 12. The CDR3 region is CAWSPPFGTGAHEQYF. For the CDR3, the DNA is TGTGCCTGGAGTCCCCCCTTTGGGACAGGGGCCCACGAGCAGTACTTC. The variable domain in full, with the rest retrieved from reference TRBV30 and TRBJ2-7, is SQTIHQWPATLVQPVGSPLSLECTVEGTSNPNLYWYRQAAGRGLQLLFYSVGIGQISSEVPQNLSASRPQDRQFILSSKKLLLSDSGFYLCAWSPPFGTGAHEQYFGPGTRLTVT.

V usage is TRBV24-1 and J usage is TRBJ2-3, with TRBD2 matching over 12 bases. The CDR3 length is 16 residues. CDR1 is KGHDR and CDR2 is SFDVKD in the germline V gene. V dropped 4 bases and J dropped 6; count of bases not matched to a gene: 7. The chain's CDR3 is CATSDPGLAGKDTQYF. The CDR3 nucleotides read TGTGCCACCAGTGACCCCGGACTAGCGGGAAAGGATACGCAGTATTTT.

V and J are TRBV2 and TRBJ1-3; D unclear. Germline V gene sequence: CDR1 SNHLY, CDR2 FYNNEI. The CDR3 totals 11 residues. The V end lost 6 bases, the J end lost 15 bases, and 15 bases lay between the germline ends. CDR3 region: CASSEPSPTYF. In DNA form, the CDR3 reads TGTGCCAGCAGCGAACCGTCCCCAACATATTTT.

The chain joins TRBV4-1 to TRBJ1-1; unclear D gene. The V gene lost 1 base and the J gene lost 8 bases, with 14 bases spanning the gap. Looked up from germline, CDR1 is MGHRA and CDR2 is YSYEKL. The CDR3 spans 14 residues. CDR3 protein: CASSQVSAPQEAFF. In nucleotides, the CDR3 is TGCGCCAGCAGCCAAGTTTCTGCGCCCCAAGAAGCTTTCTTT.

The V call is TRBV7-6, the J call TRBJ1-6; no clear D. There are 15 residues in the CDR3. In germline, CDR1 is SGHVS, CDR2 FNYEAQ. Deletions cut 0 bases from V and 6 bases from J, with 9 bases between. Here the CDR3 DNA reads TGTGCCAGCAGCTTAGCGTCGCAGGCTAATTCACCCCTCCACTTT. Its translation is CASSLASQANSPLHF.

V is TRBV7-2 and J is TRBJ1-4; TRBD1 matches at 8 bases. The length of the CDR3 is 14 residues. Per germline, CDR1 SGHTA and CDR2 FQGNSA. The V segment lost 5 bases and the J segment 8 bases; nucleotides outside the gene matches: 7. CDR3 residues: CASSTGQAGEKLFF. CDR3 sequence (DNA): TGTGCCAGCAGCACGGGACAGGCGGGGGAAAAACTGTTTTTT.

The V call is TRBV4-1, the J call TRBJ2-7; D possibly corresponds to TRBD1 (5 bases). This CDR3 is built from 15 residues. Per the germline V gene, CDR1 is MGHRA and CDR2 is YSYEKL. V was trimmed by 1 base and J by 0 bases, leaving 10 bases between them. The CDR3 region is CASSQAGPASYEQYF. The CDR3 nucleotides read TGCGCCAGCAGCCAAGCAGGGCCTGCCTCCTACGAGCAGTACTTC.